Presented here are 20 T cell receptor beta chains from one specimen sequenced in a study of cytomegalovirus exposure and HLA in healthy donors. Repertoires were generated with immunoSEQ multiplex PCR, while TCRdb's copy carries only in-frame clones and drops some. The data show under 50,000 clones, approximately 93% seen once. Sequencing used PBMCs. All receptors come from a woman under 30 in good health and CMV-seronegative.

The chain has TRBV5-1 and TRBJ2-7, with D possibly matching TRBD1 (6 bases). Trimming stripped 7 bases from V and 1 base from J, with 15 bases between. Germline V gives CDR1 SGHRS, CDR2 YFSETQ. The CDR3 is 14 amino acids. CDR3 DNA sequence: TGCGCCAGCGGTAGGACAGATGCGTCCTACGAGCAGTACTTC. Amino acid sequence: CASGRTDASYEQYF.

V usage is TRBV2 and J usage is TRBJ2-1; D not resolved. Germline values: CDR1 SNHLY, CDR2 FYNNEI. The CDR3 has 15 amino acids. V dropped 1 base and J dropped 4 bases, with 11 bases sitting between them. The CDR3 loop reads CASSEEERRYNEQFF. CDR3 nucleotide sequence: TGTGCCAGCAGTGAAGAGGAGAGACGGTACAATGAGCAGTTCTTC.

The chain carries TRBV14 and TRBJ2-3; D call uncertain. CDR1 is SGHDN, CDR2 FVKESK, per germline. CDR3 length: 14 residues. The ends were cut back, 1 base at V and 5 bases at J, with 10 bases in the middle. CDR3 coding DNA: TGTGCCAGCAGCCAAGGGGCACGATTAGATACGCAGTATTTT. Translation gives CASSQGARLDTQYF.

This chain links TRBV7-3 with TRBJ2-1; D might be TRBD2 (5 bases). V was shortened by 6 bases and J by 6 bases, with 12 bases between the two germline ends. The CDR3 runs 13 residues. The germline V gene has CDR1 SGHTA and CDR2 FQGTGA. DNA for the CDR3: TGTGCCAGCAGACCCGGGATCCTCAATGAGCAGTTCTTC. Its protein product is CASRPGILNEQFF.

The CDR3 sequence is CASSYSASGTSNEQFF. In nucleotides, the CDR3 is TGTGCCAGCAGTTACTCGGCTAGCGGGACGTCCAATGAGCAGTTCTTC. The chain joins TRBV6-5 to TRBJ2-1; 9 bases line up with TRBD2. Per germline, CDR1 MNHEY and CDR2 SVGAGI. Trimming cost V 0 bases and J 6 bases; bases outside gene matches: 6. This CDR3 has 16 residues.

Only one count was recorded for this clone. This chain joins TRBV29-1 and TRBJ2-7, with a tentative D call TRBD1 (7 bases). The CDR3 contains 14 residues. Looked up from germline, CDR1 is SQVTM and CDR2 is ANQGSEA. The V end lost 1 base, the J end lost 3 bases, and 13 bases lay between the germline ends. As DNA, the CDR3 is TGCAGCGTTGAAGGGCAGGGGGGAGGCTACGAGCAGTACTTC. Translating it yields CSVEGQGGGYEQYF.

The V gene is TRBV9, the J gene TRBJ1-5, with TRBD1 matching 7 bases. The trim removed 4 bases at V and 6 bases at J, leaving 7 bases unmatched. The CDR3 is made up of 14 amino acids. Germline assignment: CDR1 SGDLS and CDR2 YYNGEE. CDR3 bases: TGTGCCAGCAGCCTGGAGGGGGCTGGTCAGCCCCAGCATTTT. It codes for CASSLEGAGQPQHF. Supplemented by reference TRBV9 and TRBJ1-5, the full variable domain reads DSGVTQTPKHLITATGQRVTLRCSPRSGDLSVYWYQQSLDQGLQFLIQYYNGEERAKGNILERFSAQQFPDLHSELNLSSLELGDSALYFCASSLEGAGQPQHFGDGTRLSIL.

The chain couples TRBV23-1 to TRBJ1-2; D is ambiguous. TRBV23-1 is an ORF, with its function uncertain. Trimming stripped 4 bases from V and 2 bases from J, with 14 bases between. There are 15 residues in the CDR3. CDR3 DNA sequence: TGCGCCAGCAGTCTCAGAGTACCTAGGAACTATGGCTACACCTTC. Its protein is CASSLRVPRNYGYTF.

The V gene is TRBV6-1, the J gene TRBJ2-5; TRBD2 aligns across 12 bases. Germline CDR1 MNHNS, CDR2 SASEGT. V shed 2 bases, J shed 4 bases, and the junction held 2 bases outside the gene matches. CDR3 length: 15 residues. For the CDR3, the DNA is TGTGCCAGCAGTGAACTAGCGGGGGGGCCAGAGACCCAGTACTTC. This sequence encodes CASSELAGGPETQYF.

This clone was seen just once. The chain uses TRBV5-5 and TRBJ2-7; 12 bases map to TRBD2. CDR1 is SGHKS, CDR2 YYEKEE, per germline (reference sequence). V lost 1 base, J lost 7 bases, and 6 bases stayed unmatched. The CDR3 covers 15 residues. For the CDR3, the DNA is TGTGCCAGCAGCTTGTGGTCTAGCGGGGGGGTTGAGCAGTACTTC. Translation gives CASSLWSSGGVEQYF.

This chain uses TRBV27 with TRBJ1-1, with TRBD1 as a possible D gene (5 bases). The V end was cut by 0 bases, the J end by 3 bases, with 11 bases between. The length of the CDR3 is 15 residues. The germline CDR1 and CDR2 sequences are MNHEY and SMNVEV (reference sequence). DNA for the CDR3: TGTGCCAGCAGTTTATCCCCGGGGGGGGACACTGAAGCTTTCTTT. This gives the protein CASSLSPGGDTEAFF.

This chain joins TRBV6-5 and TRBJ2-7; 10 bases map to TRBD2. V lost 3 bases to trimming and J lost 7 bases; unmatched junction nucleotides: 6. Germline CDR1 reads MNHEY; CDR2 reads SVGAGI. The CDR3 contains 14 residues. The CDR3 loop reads CASSYVAGGGEQYF. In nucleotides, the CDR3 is TGTGCCAGCAGTTATGTAGCGGGAGGAGGAGAGCAGTACTTC.

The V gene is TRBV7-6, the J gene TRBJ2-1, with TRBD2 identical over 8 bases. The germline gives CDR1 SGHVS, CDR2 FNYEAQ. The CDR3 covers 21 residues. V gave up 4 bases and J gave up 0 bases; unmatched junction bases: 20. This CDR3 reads CASSSPLSGGGKISSYNEQFF. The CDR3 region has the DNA TGTGCCAGCAGCTCGCCGCTATCCGGGGGGGGAAAAATTAGCTCCTACAATGAGCAGTTCTTC.

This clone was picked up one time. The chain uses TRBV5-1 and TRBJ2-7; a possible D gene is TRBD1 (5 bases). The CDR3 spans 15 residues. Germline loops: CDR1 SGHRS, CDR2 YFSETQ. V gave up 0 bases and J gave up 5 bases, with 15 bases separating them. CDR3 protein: CASSLAAVVGDEQYF. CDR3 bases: TGCGCCAGCAGCTTGGCCGCGGTTGTAGGGGACGAGCAGTACTTC.

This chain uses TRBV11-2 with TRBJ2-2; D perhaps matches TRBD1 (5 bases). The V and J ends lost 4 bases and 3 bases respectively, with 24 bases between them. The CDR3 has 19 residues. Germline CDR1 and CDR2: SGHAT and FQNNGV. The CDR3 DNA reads TGTGCCAGCAGCTCCTTAGGTACCCCCCCAGGGCACCACACCGGGGAGCTGTTTTTT. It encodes CASSSLGTPPGHHTGELFF.

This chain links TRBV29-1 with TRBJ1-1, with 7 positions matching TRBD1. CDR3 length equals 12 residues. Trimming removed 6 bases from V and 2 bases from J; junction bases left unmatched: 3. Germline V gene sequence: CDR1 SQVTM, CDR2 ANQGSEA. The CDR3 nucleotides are TGCAGCGTAGACAGGGAAAACACTGAAGCTTTCTTT. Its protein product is CSVDRENTEAFF.

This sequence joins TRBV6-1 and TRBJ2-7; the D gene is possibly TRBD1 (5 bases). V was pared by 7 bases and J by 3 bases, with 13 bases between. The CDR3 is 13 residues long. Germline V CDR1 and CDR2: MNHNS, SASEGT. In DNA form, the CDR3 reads TGTGCCAGCACAGGGTATCCTATCTACGAGCAGTACTTC. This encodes CASTGYPIYEQYF.

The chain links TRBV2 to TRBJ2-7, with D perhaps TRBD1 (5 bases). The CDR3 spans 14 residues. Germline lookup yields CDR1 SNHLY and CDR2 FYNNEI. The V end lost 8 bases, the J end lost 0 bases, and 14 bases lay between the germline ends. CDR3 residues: CASCRTWASYEQYF. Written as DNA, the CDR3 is TGTGCCAGCTGCCGGACATGGGCCTCCTACGAGCAGTACTTC.

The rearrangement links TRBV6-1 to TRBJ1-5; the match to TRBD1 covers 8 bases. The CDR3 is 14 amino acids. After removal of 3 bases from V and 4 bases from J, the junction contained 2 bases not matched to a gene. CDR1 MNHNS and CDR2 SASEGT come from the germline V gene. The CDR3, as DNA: TGTGCCAGCAGTGAGGGACAGGAGAATCAGCCCCAGCATTTT. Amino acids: CASSEGQENQPQHF.

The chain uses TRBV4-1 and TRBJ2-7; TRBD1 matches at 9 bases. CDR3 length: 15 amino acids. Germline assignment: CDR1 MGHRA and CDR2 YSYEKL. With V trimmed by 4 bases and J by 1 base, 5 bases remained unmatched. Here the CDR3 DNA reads TGCGCCAGCAGCCTCGGACAGGGGCCTTCCTACGAGCAGTACTTC. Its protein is CASSLGQGPSYEQYF.